The sequence of this T cell receptor beta chain was determined in a study of T cell responses to AZD1222 COVID-19 vaccine listed by TCRdb under 2021. In terms of the full investigation: AZD1222 recipients with second doses at about 4 weeks or about 12 weeks were pooled, because spike-specific TCR depth and breadth did not differ between schedules. A total of under 250 trial participants underwent TCR sequencing, of whom nearly 210 had received two doses of AZD1222 and some 26 had received two doses of the MenACWY control vaccine. Trial participants were enrolled by age into 18-55, 56-69 and 70-plus year subgroups, with 148, 28 and 57 TCR-sequenced participants respectively. Results the study describes overall, beyond this receptor: The 56-69-year group was small, and its depth increase did not reach significance, likely because of low power. Participants were mostly white British, with more females than males. The authors suggested clonal diversity may have been underestimated. After two AZD1222 doses, both the breadth and the depth of spike-specific TCRs were significantly higher than at day 0 and than in MenACWY recipients. Vaccine-associated CD4 TCRs spanned the whole spike protein, with dominant responses in regions 160-218 and 743-854. Conclusions about previously exposed vaccinees are limited because only 6 or 7 AZD1222 recipients were SARS-CoV-2 seropositive at baseline. Reportedly, almost half of the unique spike-specific TCRs recognized epitopes lying outside the regions that are mutated in the B.1.351 and B.1.1.7 variants. Because no samples from the day 14 peak response were available, repertoires could be characterized only after the peak T cell response.

The CDR3 regions of human TCRbeta chains were analyzed by immunosequencing. In the original analysis: TCRs in the repertoires were matched against a reference library of SARS-CoV-2-specific TCRs that had been generated with the MIRA antigen-specificity platform. Breadth was defined as the fraction of unique TCRs that were SARS-CoV-2-associated. Depth was defined as the fraction of total T cells that were SARS-CoV-2-associated. Using the MIRA data, every spike-specific TCR was mapped to the spike region that the TCR reacted to and assigned to either a CD4 or a CD8 class. Log10-transformed breadth and depth values were compared by one-way ANOVA with Sidak's multiple comparisons tests. TCRdb limited this immuneACCESS table to in-frame rearrangements with V and J called. A share of clones is missing; checked studies link under half to unresolved V genes, and the rest is unexplained. V and J calls and clone size follow that table, whereas D and trimming were derived from the DNA. Counted in this sample were roughly 100,000 clones; about 90% of them appeared once. The ten largest clones take up around 3.2% of the sample.

A distance of 15 bases separates the germline ends of V and J, which lose 2 bases and 4 bases respectively. The CDR3 starts with the cysteine, ends with the valine, and has 15 residues. Only the CDR3 DNA is retained, 45 bases long and in frame from the first base. According to the germline V gene, CDR1 reads MNHEY and CDR2 reads SVGEGT. As for this clone: Its antigen is not yet known. Per-base qualities were not stored, and no clone one base away is much larger.

This sample's time point label indicates: baseline before first vaccination. Vaccinee samples were obtained from the UK trials COV001 and COV002, which included a single-blind randomized controlled phase 2/3 trial of AZD1222 (ChAdOx1 nCoV-19) in healthy adults. For TCRbeta chain sequencing, PBMC samples from trial participants were taken at day 0 and at day 28 after the second dose. The clonotype comes from an adult in good health. The chain is assembled from TRBV6-2 or TRBV6-3 and TRBJ2-7, and perhaps TRBD1 as D gene, on 6 matching bases. Sample: peripheral blood, taken on day 0 of AZD1222 vaccination. The CDR3 region reads CASSYQQGVGYEQYV. The sequenced DNA is TGTGCCAGCAGTTACCAACAGGGTGTAGGTTACGAGCAGTACGTC.